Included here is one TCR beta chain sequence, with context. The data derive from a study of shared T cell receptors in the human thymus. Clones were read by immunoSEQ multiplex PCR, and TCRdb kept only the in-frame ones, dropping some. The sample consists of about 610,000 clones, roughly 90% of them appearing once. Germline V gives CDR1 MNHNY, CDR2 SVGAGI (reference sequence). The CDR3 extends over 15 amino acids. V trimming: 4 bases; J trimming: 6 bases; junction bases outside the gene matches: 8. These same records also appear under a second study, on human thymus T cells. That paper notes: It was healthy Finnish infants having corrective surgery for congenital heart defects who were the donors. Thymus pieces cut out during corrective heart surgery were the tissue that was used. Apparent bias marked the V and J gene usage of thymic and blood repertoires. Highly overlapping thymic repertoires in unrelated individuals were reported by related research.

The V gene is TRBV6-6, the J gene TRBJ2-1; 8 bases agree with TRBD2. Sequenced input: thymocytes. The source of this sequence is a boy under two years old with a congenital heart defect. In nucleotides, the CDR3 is TGTGCCAGCAGTTCCAGCGGGAGAGTCGGCAATGAGCAGTTCTTC. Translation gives CASSSSGRVGNEQFF.